A selection of T cell receptor beta chains follows, all from one sample in a study of blood T cell repertoires in COVID-19. Method: immunoSEQ multiplex PCR; TCRdb's copy keeps in-frame clones and lacks some. The top ten clones hold about 6.2% of a sample with approximately 200,000 clones, 80% to 90% of them seen once. Sequenced: peripheral blood. These receptor sequences come from a man between 60 and 75 years old who had recovered from COVID-19. The CDR3 runs from the conserved cysteine through the conserved F or W. Fields, in order: D gene, V gene, J gene, clone size, CDR3 DNA, CDR3 protein. D genes are given only for firm matches. Size values are once, few and many counts, or a class for expanded clones, and some rows have none.

d_gene: TRBD1; v_gene: TRBV6-5; j_gene: TRBJ1-2; abundance: NA; CDR3nt: TGTGCCAGCAGGACAGGGTCCCAGGGCTACACCTTC; CDR3aa: CASRTGSQGYTF
d_gene: TRBD1; v_gene: TRBV20-1; j_gene: TRBJ1-6; abundance: NA; CDR3nt: TGCAGTGCTAGTGAACAGGGGAATTCACCCCTCCACTTT; CDR3aa: CSASEQGNSPLHF
d_gene: TRBD1; v_gene: TRBV5-1; j_gene: TRBJ2-7; abundance: NA; CDR3nt: TGCGCCAGCAGAAAAGAAACCGGGACAGGGGCCCACGAGCAGTACTTC; CDR3aa: CASRKETGTGAHEQYF
d_gene: TRBD1; v_gene: TRBV6-4; j_gene: TRBJ1-2; abundance: NA; CDR3nt: TGTGCCAGCAGACGACGCGGACAGGAAAATAATGGCTACACCTTC; CDR3aa: CASRRRGQENNGYTF
d_gene: NA; v_gene: TRBV6-5; j_gene: TRBJ1-1; abundance: NA; CDR3nt: TGTGCCGTCCGCAGGGGCTCCACGAACACTGAAGCTTTCTTT; CDR3aa: CAVRRGSTNTEAFF
d_gene: NA; v_gene: TRBV12-3/TRBV12-4; j_gene: TRBJ2-7; abundance: NA; CDR3nt: TGTGCCAGCAGCCCTGCGATAGGCGGCGAGCAGTACTTC; CDR3aa: CASSPAIGGEQYF
d_gene: NA; v_gene: TRBV5-1; j_gene: TRBJ1-6; abundance: NA; CDR3nt: TGCGCCAGCAGAGCGGGCAGTTCAGGATCACCCCTCCACTTT; CDR3aa: CASRAGSSGSPLHF
d_gene: TRBD1; v_gene: TRBV28; j_gene: TRBJ1-5; abundance: NA; CDR3nt: TGTGCTTGTCTCTCAGGGGGCAAGCCCCAGCATTTT; CDR3aa: CACLSGGKPQHF
d_gene: NA; v_gene: TRBV18; j_gene: TRBJ1-2; abundance: NA; CDR3nt: TGTGCCAGCTCACCACCGGGTTCAGACCTAGGCTATGGCTACACCTTC; CDR3aa: CASSPPGSDLGYGYTF
d_gene: TRBD1; v_gene: TRBV10-1; j_gene: TRBJ2-7; abundance: few; CDR3nt: TGCGCCAGCAGCCTGGGAGGACAGGGATACGAGCAGTACTTC; CDR3aa: CASSLGGQGYEQYF
d_gene: TRBD2; v_gene: TRBV7-3; j_gene: TRBJ2-1; abundance: NA; CDR3nt: TGTGCCAGCAGCTACAGCGGGGGGGCGTTGTCCAATGAGCAGTTCTTC; CDR3aa: CASSYSGGALSNEQFF
d_gene: TRBD2; v_gene: TRBV7-3; j_gene: TRBJ2-1; abundance: NA; CDR3nt: TGTGCCAGCAGCTGGGGACTAGCGGGTTACAATGAGCAGTTCTTC; CDR3aa: CASSWGLAGYNEQFF
d_gene: NA; v_gene: TRBV6-4; j_gene: TRBJ1-2; abundance: NA; CDR3nt: TGTGCCAGCAGTGACTCTGCCGGGATCTATGGCTACACCTTC; CDR3aa: CASSDSAGIYGYTF
d_gene: TRBD2; v_gene: TRBV9; j_gene: TRBJ2-1; abundance: NA; CDR3nt: TGTGCCAGCAGCCCCACTAGCGGAGCCTACAATGAGCAGTTCTTC; CDR3aa: CASSPTSGAYNEQFF
d_gene: TRBD2; v_gene: TRBV9; j_gene: TRBJ2-1; abundance: NA; CDR3nt: TGTGCCAGCAGCTTTGGGACTAGCGGGAGGCGCCGAGGGAATGAGCAGTTCTTC; CDR3aa: CASSFGTSGRRRGNEQFF
d_gene: TRBD1; v_gene: TRBV9; j_gene: TRBJ1-4; abundance: NA; CDR3nt: TGTGCCAGCAGCGTGAGACCAGGGGGCGAAAAACTGTTTTTT; CDR3aa: CASSVRPGGEKLFF
d_gene: NA; v_gene: TRBV5-1; j_gene: TRBJ2-1; abundance: NA; CDR3nt: TGCGCCAGCACCCAATCCGCAGCGGTCGCGAGGAGGTTCTTC; CDR3aa: CASTQSAAVARRFF
d_gene: TRBD1; v_gene: TRBV28; j_gene: TRBJ1-2; abundance: NA; CDR3nt: TGTGCCAGCAGCCCCGGGACAGCATCAAACTATGGCTACACCTTC; CDR3aa: CASSPGTASNYGYTF
d_gene: NA; v_gene: TRBV7-8; j_gene: TRBJ2-2; abundance: NA; CDR3nt: TGTGCCAGCAGCTTAATAAACCGGGAAGCCGGGGAGCTGTTTTTT; CDR3aa: CASSLINREAGELFF
d_gene: NA; v_gene: TRBV21-1; j_gene: TRBJ1-6; abundance: NA; CDR3nt: TGTGCCAGCATGGGAGGCGGGAGCTCCTATAATTCACCCCTCCACTTT; CDR3aa: CASMGGGSSYNSPLHF
d_gene: NA; v_gene: TRBV24-1; j_gene: TRBJ2-7; abundance: NA; CDR3nt: TGTGCCACCGTAGACAATAACTCCTACGAGCAGTACTTC; CDR3aa: CATVDNNSYEQYF
d_gene: TRBD2; v_gene: TRBV24-1; j_gene: TRBJ2-1; abundance: NA; CDR3nt: TGTGCCACCAGTGATAATGGGGCGGGAGAGCGTCTCGGTGAGCAGTTCTTC; CDR3aa: CATSDNGAGERLGEQFF
d_gene: NA; v_gene: TRBV2; j_gene: TRBJ1-5; abundance: NA; CDR3nt: TGTGCCAGCAGTTCTGTCGGACAGACCAATCAGCCCCAGCATTTT; CDR3aa: CASSSVGQTNQPQHF
d_gene: NA; v_gene: TRBV11-2; j_gene: TRBJ2-3; abundance: NA; CDR3nt: TGTGCCAGCAGCTCGGGGGATACGCAGTATTTT; CDR3aa: CASSSGDTQYF
d_gene: NA; v_gene: TRBV5-1; j_gene: TRBJ1-4; abundance: NA; CDR3nt: TGCGCCAGCAGTGGGGCTTGGGATGAAAAACTGTTTTTT; CDR3aa: CASSGAWDEKLFF
d_gene: TRBD2; v_gene: TRBV3-1/TRBV3-2; j_gene: TRBJ2-2; abundance: NA; CDR3nt: TGTGCCAGCAGCAGGGCGGGAGGAGGTACCGGGGAGCTGTTTTTT; CDR3aa: CASSRAGGGTGELFF
d_gene: TRBD2; v_gene: TRBV5-1; j_gene: TRBJ2-1; abundance: NA; CDR3nt: TGCGCCAGCAGCTTCGGACTAGCCATCAATGAGCAGTTCTTC; CDR3aa: CASSFGLAINEQFF
d_gene: TRBD1; v_gene: TRBV6-5; j_gene: TRBJ2-7; abundance: NA; CDR3nt: TGTGCCAGCAGTTACTCGATGGGGACAGGGGTCGTCGAGCAGTACTTC; CDR3aa: CASSYSMGTGVVEQYF
d_gene: NA; v_gene: TRBV12-5; j_gene: TRBJ2-7; abundance: once; CDR3nt: TGTGCTAGTGGTTCCACCGTGGGGGGTCCACTCTTC; CDR3aa: CASGSTVGGPLF
d_gene: TRBD1; v_gene: TRBV6-4; j_gene: TRBJ1-1; abundance: NA; CDR3nt: TGTGCCACCCGAAGGGGGACAGCGAACACTGAAGCTTTCTTT; CDR3aa: CATRRGTANTEAFF
d_gene: NA; v_gene: TRBV19; j_gene: TRBJ1-5; abundance: NA; CDR3nt: TGTGCCAGTAGTACTACAGGGAATCAGCCCCAGCATTTT; CDR3aa: CASSTTGNQPQHF
d_gene: NA; v_gene: TRBV6-1; j_gene: TRBJ2-1; abundance: once; CDR3nt: TGTGCCAGCAGTGAAGCGTCGGCCGGGAGCAATGAGCAGTTCTTC; CDR3aa: CASSEASAGSNEQFF
d_gene: TRBD1; v_gene: TRBV29-1; j_gene: TRBJ2-3; abundance: NA; CDR3nt: TGCAGCGTCGAGGGGGACAGGGGGCCCGAAGATACGCAGTATTTT; CDR3aa: CSVEGDRGPEDTQYF
d_gene: TRBD2; v_gene: TRBV6-2/TRBV6-3; j_gene: TRBJ2-1; abundance: NA; CDR3nt: TGTGCCAGCACCCCGGGACTAGCGGGGATCGGAGAGCAGTTCTTC; CDR3aa: CASTPGLAGIGEQFF
d_gene: NA; v_gene: TRBV7-2; j_gene: TRBJ1-5; abundance: NA; CDR3nt: TGTGCCAGCAACAACGATGGCAATCAGCCCCAGCATTTT; CDR3aa: CASNNDGNQPQHF
d_gene: NA; v_gene: TRBV7-9; j_gene: TRBJ1-5; abundance: NA; CDR3nt: TGTGCCAGCAGCTTACTAGGGGGTGAAGGTCAGCCCCAGCATTTT; CDR3aa: CASSLLGGEGQPQHF
d_gene: TRBD1; v_gene: TRBV7-8; j_gene: TRBJ2-1; abundance: NA; CDR3nt: TGTGCCAGCAGCTTCCAGGGGGTTCGTGAGCAGTTCTTC; CDR3aa: CASSFQGVREQFF
d_gene: TRBD1; v_gene: TRBV7-3; j_gene: TRBJ1-1; abundance: NA; CDR3nt: TGTGCCAGCAGCCCCGGGACAGGACTAAACACTGAAGCTTTCTTT; CDR3aa: CASSPGTGLNTEAFF
d_gene: TRBD1; v_gene: TRBV5-1; j_gene: TRBJ2-7; abundance: NA; CDR3nt: TGCGCCAGCAGCTTGGCACCGGGACAGACCTACGAGCAGTACTTC; CDR3aa: CASSLAPGQTYEQYF
d_gene: TRBD2; v_gene: TRBV6-1; j_gene: TRBJ2-2; abundance: NA; CDR3nt: TGTGCCAGCAGTGACGGCAGGGACGGGGCGGGGGACACCGGGGAGCTGTTTTTT; CDR3aa: CASSDGRDGAGDTGELFF
d_gene: NA; v_gene: TRBV10-3; j_gene: TRBJ1-6; abundance: NA; CDR3nt: TGTGCCATCAGTGATGGCGGATGGAATTCACCCCTCCACTTT; CDR3aa: CAISDGGWNSPLHF
d_gene: NA; v_gene: TRBV18; j_gene: TRBJ2-1; abundance: NA; CDR3nt: TGTGCCAGCTCAGGGGGGTCACCCAGCTCCTACAATGAGCAGTTCTTC; CDR3aa: CASSGGSPSSYNEQFF
d_gene: NA; v_gene: TRBV27; j_gene: TRBJ2-3; abundance: NA; CDR3nt: TGTGCCAGCAGTTTAAGATGGACACTCAGCGTCCCAGATACGCAGTATTTT; CDR3aa: CASSLRWTLSVPDTQYF
d_gene: TRBD1; v_gene: TRBV2; j_gene: TRBJ1-5; abundance: NA; CDR3nt: TGTGCCAGCAGTGTCGGACAGGGGTCCTATAGCAATCAGCCCCAGCATTTT; CDR3aa: CASSVGQGSYSNQPQHF
d_gene: TRBD1; v_gene: TRBV18; j_gene: TRBJ1-5; abundance: large; CDR3nt: TGTGCCAGCTCGCGAGGGGGCACGTGGAATCAGCCCCAGCATTTT; CDR3aa: CASSRGGTWNQPQHF
d_gene: TRBD1; v_gene: TRBV6-5; j_gene: TRBJ2-7; abundance: NA; CDR3nt: TGTGCCGGGGGGGGGACAGGGAGGTACGAGCAGTACTTC; CDR3aa: CAGGGTGRYEQYF
d_gene: NA; v_gene: TRBV27; j_gene: TRBJ2-7; abundance: NA; CDR3nt: TGTGCCAGCAGCCTTCATTCAGGGTTCGAGCAGTACTTC; CDR3aa: CASSLHSGFEQYF
d_gene: TRBD1; v_gene: TRBV7-9; j_gene: TRBJ1-5; abundance: NA; CDR3nt: TGTGCCAGCAGCCAGGGGGGTGGCAATCAGCCCCAGCATTTT; CDR3aa: CASSQGGGNQPQHF
d_gene: TRBD1; v_gene: TRBV2; j_gene: TRBJ1-4; abundance: once; CDR3nt: TGTGCCAGCACCGGGACAGGGAACGAAAAACTGTTTTTT; CDR3aa: CASTGTGNEKLFF
d_gene: NA; v_gene: TRBV20-1; j_gene: TRBJ1-1; abundance: NA; CDR3nt: TGCAGTGCTAGGGCATTCCCTGAAGCTTTCTTT; CDR3aa: CSARAFPEAFF
d_gene: NA; v_gene: TRBV6-2/TRBV6-3; j_gene: TRBJ1-2; abundance: once; CDR3nt: TGTGCCAGCAGTTACGGACAGCTACTTCGCTATGGCTACACCTTC; CDR3aa: CASSYGQLLRYGYTF
d_gene: TRBD1; v_gene: TRBV7-3; j_gene: TRBJ1-1; abundance: NA; CDR3nt: TGTGCCAGCAGCGACCACGCCGGGACAGGAGAAGCTTTCTTT; CDR3aa: CASSDHAGTGEAFF
d_gene: TRBD1; v_gene: TRBV2; j_gene: TRBJ2-7; abundance: NA; CDR3nt: TGTGCCACCTCCCAGACAGGGTCAGGCGAGCAGTACTTC; CDR3aa: CATSQTGSGEQYF
d_gene: NA; v_gene: TRBV9; j_gene: TRBJ1-6; abundance: NA; CDR3nt: TGTGCCAGCAGCGTAGACAGTTATAATTCACCCCTCCACTTT; CDR3aa: CASSVDSYNSPLHF
d_gene: TRBD1; v_gene: TRBV13; j_gene: TRBJ1-2; abundance: NA; CDR3nt: TGTGCCAGCAGACGACAGGGTTCTAACTATGGCTACACCTTC; CDR3aa: CASRRQGSNYGYTF
d_gene: NA; v_gene: TRBV2; j_gene: TRBJ1-1; abundance: once; CDR3nt: TGTGCCAGCAGTCAGCGACAGTTTTGGACTGAAGCTTTCTTT; CDR3aa: CASSQRQFWTEAFF
d_gene: TRBD2; v_gene: TRBV20-1; j_gene: TRBJ2-1; abundance: NA; CDR3nt: TGCAGTGCTAGTCGGGAGCGGGGGGGTTACAATGAGCAGTTCTTC; CDR3aa: CSASRERGGYNEQFF